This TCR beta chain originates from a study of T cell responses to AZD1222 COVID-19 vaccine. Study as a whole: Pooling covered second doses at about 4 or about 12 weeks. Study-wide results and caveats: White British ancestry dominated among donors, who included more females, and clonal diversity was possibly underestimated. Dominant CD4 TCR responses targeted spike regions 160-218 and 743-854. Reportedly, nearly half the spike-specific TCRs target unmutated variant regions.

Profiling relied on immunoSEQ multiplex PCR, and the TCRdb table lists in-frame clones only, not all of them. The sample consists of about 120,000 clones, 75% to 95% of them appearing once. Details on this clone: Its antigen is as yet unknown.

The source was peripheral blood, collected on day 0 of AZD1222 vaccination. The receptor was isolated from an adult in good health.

CDR3 protein: CASSPERGVGGYTF. CDR3 coding DNA: TGCGCCAGCAGCCCGGAGAGGGGTGTAGGTGGCTACACCTTC. The chain carries TRBV4-1 and TRBJ1-2, with D possibly TRBD1 on 5 matching bases. From germline, CDR1 is MGHRA and CDR2 YSYEKL. The CDR3 is 14 residues long. Trimming took 4 bases from V and 7 from J, leaving 16 bases between them.